This T cell receptor (beta chain) was retrieved from a study of T cell responses to AZD1222 COVID-19 vaccine. Here immunoSEQ multiplex PCR was the method, and the copy in TCRdb shows in-frame clones only, minus some. Altogether about 34,000 clones are present, 70% to 80% being singletons, with the ten largest covering roughly 4%. Germline V gene lookup returns CDR1 MNHNY and CDR2 SVGAGI (reference sequence). The CDR3 runs to 14 residues. V dropped 2 bases and J dropped 5 bases, with 9 bases sitting between them. The clonotype was recovered from an adult who received the AZD1222 COVID-19 vaccine. The V call is TRBV6-6, the J call TRBJ1-4; D gene unclear. Sequenced material: peripheral blood, taken 28 days after the second AZD1222 dose. CDR3 in amino acids: CASSYRETNEKLFF. CDR3 in DNA: TGTGCCAGCAGTTACCGTGAGACGAATGAAAAACTGTTTTTT.